These 7 T cell receptor beta chains share one sample of origin, sequenced in a study of blood T cell repertoires in COVID-19. Sequencing was performed with immunoSEQ multiplex PCR; in TCRdb, only in-frame clones are kept and a portion is missing. The table shows approximately 110,000 clones, with about 85% occurring only once. The sample was peripheral blood. These receptors all stem from a man aged 45-65 years with acute or convalescent COVID-19.

This sequence joins TRBV2 and TRBJ1-1; D not resolved. Germline CDR1 SNHLY, CDR2 FYNNEI. The CDR3 length is 15 residues. The V end lost 7 bases, the J end lost 8 bases, and 23 bases lay between the germline ends. The CDR3 DNA reads as TGTGCCAGCATTCTAGAGCTTCTAGCAGGCTGGGAAGCTTTCTTT. Its translation is CASILELLAGWEAFF.

This clone was counted only a few times. J is TRBJ1-1 and V is TRBV18; D remains unclear. This CDR3 region has 13 residues. Germline V gives CDR1 KGHSH, CDR2 LQKENI. V shed 2 bases and J shed 10 bases, with 14 bases lying between them. CDR3 sequence reads: CASSPILEGGAFF. The CDR3 bases are TGTGCCAGCTCACCAATCCTTGAAGGAGGAGCTTTCTTT.

A few counts support this clone. The chain couples TRBV5-5 to TRBJ1-5; D may be TRBD1 (6 bases). V was cut by 2 bases and J by 4 bases, with 10 bases left in between. Germline V gene sequence: CDR1 SGHKS, CDR2 YYEKEE (reference sequence). The CDR3 loop spans 14 amino acids. CDR3 residues: CASSFGQLNQPQHF. The CDR3 nucleotides are TGTGCCAGCAGCTTTGGACAGTTAAATCAGCCCCAGCATTTT. The full variable domain, with the rest looked up from reference TRBV5-5 and TRBJ1-5, is DAGVTQSPTHLIKTRGQQVTLRCSPISGHKSVSWYQQVLGQGPQFIFQYYEKEERGRGNFPDRFSARQFPNYSSELNVNALLLGDSALYLCASSFGQLNQPQHFGDGTRLSIL.

This clone showed up just once. The rearrangement joins TRBV5-1 to TRBJ1-5; 10 bases align to TRBD1. The CDR3 runs to 14 residues. Germline V lookup: CDR1 SGHRS, CDR2 YFSETQ. Trimming cost V 4 bases and J 5 bases; bases outside gene matches: 3. The CDR3 loop reads CASSAGTGDQPQHF. In DNA form, the CDR3 reads TGCGCCAGCAGCGCTGGGACAGGGGATCAGCCCCAGCATTTT.

This chain links TRBV21-1 with TRBJ1-1; the table's TRBD1 call for D was not verified on the DNA. TRBV21-1 is annotated as a pseudogene. The CDR3 extends over 13 amino acids. CDR3 amino acids: CASHRVGITEAFF. In DNA, the CDR3 is TGTGCCAGCCACAGGGTGGGGATCACTGAAGCTTTCTTT.

In DNA, the CDR3 is TGTGCCAGCAGCCAATGGAGGGGGCCCTACGAGCAGTACTTC. As protein: CASSQWRGPYEQYF. The genes are TRBV3-1 (or the pseudogene TRBV3-2) and TRBJ2-7, with D perhaps matching TRBD1 (7 bases). V was shortened by 2 bases and J by 2 bases, with 10 bases between the two germline ends. Germline-derived CDR1 and CDR2 are LGHDT and YNNKEL (reference sequence). The CDR3 spans 14 residues.

The chain couples TRBV5-1 to TRBJ2-3; 9 nucleotides agree with TRBD2. The CDR3 is 15 amino acids. CDR1 is SGHRS and CDR2 is YFSETQ in the germline V gene. Trimming at V came to 2 bases and at J to 6 bases, leaving 7 bases not matched to a gene. CDR3 amino acids: CASSFGSGGGDTQYF. CDR3 DNA sequence: TGCGCCAGCAGCTTCGGTAGCGGGGGTGGCGATACGCAGTATTTT.